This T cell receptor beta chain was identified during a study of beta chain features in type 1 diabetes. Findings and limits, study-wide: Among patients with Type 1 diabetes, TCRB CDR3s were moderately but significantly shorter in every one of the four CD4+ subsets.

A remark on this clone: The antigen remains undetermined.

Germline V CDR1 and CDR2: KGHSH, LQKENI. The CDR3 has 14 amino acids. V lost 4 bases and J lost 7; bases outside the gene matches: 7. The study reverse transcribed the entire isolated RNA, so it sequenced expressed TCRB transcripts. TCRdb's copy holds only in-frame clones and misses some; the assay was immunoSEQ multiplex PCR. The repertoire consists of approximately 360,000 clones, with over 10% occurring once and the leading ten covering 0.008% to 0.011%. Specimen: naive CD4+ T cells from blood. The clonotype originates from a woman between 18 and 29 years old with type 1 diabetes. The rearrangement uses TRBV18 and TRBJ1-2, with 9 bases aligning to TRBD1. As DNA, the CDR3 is TGTGCCAGCTCACAGGAACAGGGGGCCGCTGGCTACACCTTC. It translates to CASSQEQGAAGYTF.